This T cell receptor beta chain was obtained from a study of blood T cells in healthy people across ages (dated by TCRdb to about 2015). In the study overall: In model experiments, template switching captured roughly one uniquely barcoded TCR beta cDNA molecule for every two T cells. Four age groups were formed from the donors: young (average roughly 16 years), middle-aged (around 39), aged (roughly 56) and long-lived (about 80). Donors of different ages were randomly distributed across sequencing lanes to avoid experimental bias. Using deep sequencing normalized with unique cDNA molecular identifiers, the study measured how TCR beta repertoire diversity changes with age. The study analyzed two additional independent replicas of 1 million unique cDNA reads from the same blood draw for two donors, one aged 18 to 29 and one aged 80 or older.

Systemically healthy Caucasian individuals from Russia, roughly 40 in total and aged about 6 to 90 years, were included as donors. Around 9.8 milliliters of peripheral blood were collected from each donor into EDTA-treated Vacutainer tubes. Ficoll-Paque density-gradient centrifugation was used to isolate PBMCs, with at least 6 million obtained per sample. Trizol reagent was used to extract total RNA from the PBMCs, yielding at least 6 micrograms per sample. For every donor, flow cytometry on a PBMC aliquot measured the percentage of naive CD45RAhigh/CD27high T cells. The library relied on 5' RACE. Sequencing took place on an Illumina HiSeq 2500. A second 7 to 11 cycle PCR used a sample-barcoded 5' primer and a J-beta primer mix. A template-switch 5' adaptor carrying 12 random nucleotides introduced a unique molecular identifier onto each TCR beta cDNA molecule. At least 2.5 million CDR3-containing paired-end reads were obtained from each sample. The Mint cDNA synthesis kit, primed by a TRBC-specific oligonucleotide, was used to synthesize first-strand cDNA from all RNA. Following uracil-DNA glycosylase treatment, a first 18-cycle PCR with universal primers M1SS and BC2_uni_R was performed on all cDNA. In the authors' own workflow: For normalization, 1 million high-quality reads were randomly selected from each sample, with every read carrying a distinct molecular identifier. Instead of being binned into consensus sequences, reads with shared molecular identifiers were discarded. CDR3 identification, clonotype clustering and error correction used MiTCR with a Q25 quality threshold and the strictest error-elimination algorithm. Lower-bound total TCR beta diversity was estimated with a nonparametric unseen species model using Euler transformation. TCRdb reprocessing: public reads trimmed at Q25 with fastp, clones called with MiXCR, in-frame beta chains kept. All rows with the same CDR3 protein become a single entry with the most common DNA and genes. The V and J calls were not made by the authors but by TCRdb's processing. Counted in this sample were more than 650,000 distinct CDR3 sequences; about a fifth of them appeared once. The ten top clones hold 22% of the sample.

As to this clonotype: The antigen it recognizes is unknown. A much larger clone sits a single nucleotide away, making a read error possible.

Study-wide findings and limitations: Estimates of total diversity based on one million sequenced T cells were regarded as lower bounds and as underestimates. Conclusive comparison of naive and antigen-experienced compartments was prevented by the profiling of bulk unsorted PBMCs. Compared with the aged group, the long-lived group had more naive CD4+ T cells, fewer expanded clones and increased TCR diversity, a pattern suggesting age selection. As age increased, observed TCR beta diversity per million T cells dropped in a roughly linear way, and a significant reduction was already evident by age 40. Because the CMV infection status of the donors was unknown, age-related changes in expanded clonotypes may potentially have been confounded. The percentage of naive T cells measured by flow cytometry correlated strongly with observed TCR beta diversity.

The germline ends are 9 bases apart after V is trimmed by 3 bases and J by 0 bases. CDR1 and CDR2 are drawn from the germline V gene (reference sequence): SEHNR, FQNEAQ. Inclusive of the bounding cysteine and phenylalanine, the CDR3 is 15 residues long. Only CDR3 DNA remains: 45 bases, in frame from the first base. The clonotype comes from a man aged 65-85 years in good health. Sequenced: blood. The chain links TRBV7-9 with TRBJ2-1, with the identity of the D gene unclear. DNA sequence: TGTGCCAGCAGCTTCCGCCGATGCTCCTACAATGAGCAGTTCTTC. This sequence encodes CASSFRRCSYNEQFF.